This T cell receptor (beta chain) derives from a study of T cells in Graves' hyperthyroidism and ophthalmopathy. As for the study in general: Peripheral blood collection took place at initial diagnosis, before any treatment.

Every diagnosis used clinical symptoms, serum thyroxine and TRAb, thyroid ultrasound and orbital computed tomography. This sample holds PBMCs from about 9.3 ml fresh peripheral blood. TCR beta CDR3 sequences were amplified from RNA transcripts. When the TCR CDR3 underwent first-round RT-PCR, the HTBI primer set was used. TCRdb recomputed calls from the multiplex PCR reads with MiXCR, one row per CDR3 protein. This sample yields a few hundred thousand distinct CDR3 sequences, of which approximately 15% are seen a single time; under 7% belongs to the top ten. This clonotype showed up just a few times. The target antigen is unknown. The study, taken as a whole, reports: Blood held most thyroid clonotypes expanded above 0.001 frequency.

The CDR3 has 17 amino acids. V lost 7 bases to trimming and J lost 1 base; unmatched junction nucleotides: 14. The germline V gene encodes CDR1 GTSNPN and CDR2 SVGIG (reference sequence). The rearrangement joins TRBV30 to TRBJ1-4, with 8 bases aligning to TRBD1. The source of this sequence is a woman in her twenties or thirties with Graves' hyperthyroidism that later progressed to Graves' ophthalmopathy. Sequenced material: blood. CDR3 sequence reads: CASKYGRTGGTNEKLFF. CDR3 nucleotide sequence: TGTGCCTCTAAATACGGGAGAACAGGGGGAACTAATGAAAAACTGTTTTTT.